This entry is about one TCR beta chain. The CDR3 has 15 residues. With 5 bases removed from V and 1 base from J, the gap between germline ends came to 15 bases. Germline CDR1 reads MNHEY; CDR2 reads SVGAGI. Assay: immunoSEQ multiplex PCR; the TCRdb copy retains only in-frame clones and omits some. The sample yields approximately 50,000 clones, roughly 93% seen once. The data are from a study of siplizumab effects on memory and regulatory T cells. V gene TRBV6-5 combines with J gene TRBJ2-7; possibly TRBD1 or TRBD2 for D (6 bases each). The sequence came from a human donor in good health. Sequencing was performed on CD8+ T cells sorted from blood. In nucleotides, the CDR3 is TGTGCCAGCAGTCCAATGGGGGGCCGTTCCTACGAGCAGTACTTC. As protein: CASSPMGGRSYEQYF.